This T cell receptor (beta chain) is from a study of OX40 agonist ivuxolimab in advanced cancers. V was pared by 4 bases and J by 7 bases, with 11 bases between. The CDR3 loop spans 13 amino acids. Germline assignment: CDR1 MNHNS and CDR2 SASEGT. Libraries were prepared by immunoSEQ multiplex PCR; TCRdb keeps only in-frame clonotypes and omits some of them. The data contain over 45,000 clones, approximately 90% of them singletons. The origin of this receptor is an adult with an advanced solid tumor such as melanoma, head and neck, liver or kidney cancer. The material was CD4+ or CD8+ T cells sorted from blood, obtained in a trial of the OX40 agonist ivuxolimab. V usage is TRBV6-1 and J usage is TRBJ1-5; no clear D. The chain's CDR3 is CASSASGVQPQHF. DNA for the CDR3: TGTGCCAGCAGTGCCTCTGGAGTCCAGCCCCAGCATTTT.